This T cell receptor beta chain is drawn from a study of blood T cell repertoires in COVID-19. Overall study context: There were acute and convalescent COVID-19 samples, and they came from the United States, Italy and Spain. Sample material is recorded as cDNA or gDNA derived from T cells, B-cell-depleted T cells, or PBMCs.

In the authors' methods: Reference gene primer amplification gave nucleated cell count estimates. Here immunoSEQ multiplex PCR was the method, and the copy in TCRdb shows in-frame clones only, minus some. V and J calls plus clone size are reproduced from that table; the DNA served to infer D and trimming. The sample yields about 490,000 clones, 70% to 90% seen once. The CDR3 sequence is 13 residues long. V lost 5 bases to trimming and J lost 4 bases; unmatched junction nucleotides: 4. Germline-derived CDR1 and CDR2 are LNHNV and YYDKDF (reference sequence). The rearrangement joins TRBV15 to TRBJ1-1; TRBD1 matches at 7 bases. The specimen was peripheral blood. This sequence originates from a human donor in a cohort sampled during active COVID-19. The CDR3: CATSLYRGTEAFF. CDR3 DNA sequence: TGTGCCACCAGCTTATACAGGGGCACTGAAGCTTTCTTT.